This paragraph covers one T cell receptor (beta chain) sequence. Its antigen remains unidentified. The CDR3 totals 13 residues. Trimming cost V 0 bases and J 6 bases, with 9 bases left between them. Per germline, CDR1 SQVTM and CDR2 ANQGSEA. TCRdb re-called the reads through MiXCR, storing one row per CDR3 protein. The data show some 920,000 distinct CDR3 sequences, with roughly 30% seen just once and 13% held by the top ten. These data originate in a study of T cell repertoires in cytomegalovirus infection. Study-level background: Indicated by public TCR beta signatures were CMV infection and matching HLA type.

General study results and limits: The ex vivo response showed dominance by HLA-C-restricted CMV-specific TCR beta clonotypes.

V usage is TRBV29-1 and J usage is TRBJ2-1; D call uncertain. The sample was cultured CD8+ T cells from PBMCs, taken from culture after CMV antigen stimulation. This clonotype was obtained from a human donor in good health (CMV status not recorded). Some clones in this sample may be carry-over from other donors' samples. CDR3 sequence: CSVEDSRPNEQFF. The DNA of the CDR3 is TGCAGCGTTGAAGATAGCAGGCCCAATGAGCAGTTCTTC.